Listed here is a single T cell receptor beta chain. What it binds is not known. This specimen comes from a study of T cells after yellow fever vaccination. Whole-study findings and limits: Clones that expanded after primary vaccination mostly reappeared after the booster (less than 98% CD4, approximately 85% CD8). A secondary response was less intense yet reached its peak sooner, at day 5 versus 15. From the bulk population, abundant clonotypes could contaminate and appear within FACS-sorted repertoires.

TCR cDNA, made by 5'RACE template switching, carried an added universal primer site and UMIs. Via MiXCR, TCRdb re-called the 5' RACE reads, giving one row per CDR3 protein. The profile shows more than 250,000 distinct CDR3 sequences, around 7% of them singletons. There are 15 residues in the CDR3. The V end was cut by 5 bases, the J end by 3 bases, with 17 bases between. Germline CDR1 is SGHTA and CDR2 is FQGNSA. This specimen consisted of PBMCs, obtained about 41 days after the first yellow fever vaccination. The gene calls are TRBV7-2 and TRBJ2-7; tentative D call: TRBD1 (6 bases). The sequence derives from a man aged 18 to 30 who received the YFV17D yellow fever vaccine. This CDR3 is CASSLQGKSSYEQYF. The CDR3 DNA follows: TGTGCCAGCAGCCTGCAGGGGAAATCTAGCTACGAGCAGTACTTC.